This passage covers 28 T cell receptor beta chains from one sample sequenced in a study of cytomegalovirus exposure and HLA in healthy donors. Primers: 60 Vbeta forward and 13 Jbeta reverse. The data were produced by immunoSEQ multiplex PCR, yet TCRdb's version contains in-frame clones alone and is incomplete. The sample lists 77,000 or so clones; about 71% were seen once. The sequencing input was PBMCs. The receptors come from a woman aged 40 to 55 in good health and CMV-seronegative.

V gene TRBV12-2 combines with J gene TRBJ2-3; the D call of TRBD2 is as the table states it, not checked on the DNA. TRBV12-2 is termed a pseudogene. The CDR3 length is 14 residues. This CDR3 reads CASRPSGSTDTQYF. The CDR3 bases are TGTGCAAGTCGCCCAAGCGGTAGCACAGATACGCAGTATTTT.

The chain couples TRBV7-6 to TRBJ2-1; D tentatively reads TRBD1 or TRBD2 (7 bases each). CDR1 is SGHVS and CDR2 is FNYEAQ in the germline V gene. Trimming stripped 5 bases from V and 4 bases from J, with 21 bases between. This CDR3 contains 17 residues. As DNA, the CDR3 is TGTGCCAGCAGCCTAGGGGGGGACAGCCCGGAATACAATGAGCAGTTCTTC. Translated, it gives CASSLGGDSPEYNEQFF.

The V gene is TRBV6-5, the J gene TRBJ2-7, with TRBD1 matching over 8 bases. CDR1 and CDR2 (germline): MNHEY, SVGAGI. The CDR3 spans 15 residues. With 6 bases clipped from V and 6 bases from J, the junction kept 13 bases outside the gene matches. As DNA, the CDR3 is TGTGCCAGCAGCCTTCAGGGGGCAGGATTTCGCGAGCAGTACTTC. Translating it yields CASSLQGAGFREQYF.

The chain employs TRBV2 and TRBJ2-5; 8 bases align to TRBD2. The CDR3 sequence is 13 residues long. V lost 8 bases, J lost 7 bases, and 9 bases stayed unmatched. Germline V gene sequence: CDR1 SNHLY, CDR2 FYNNEI. DNA of the CDR3: TGTGCCAGCGGACTAGCTTGGGGGGGGACCCAGTACTTC. Translated: CASGLAWGGTQYF.

The V call is TRBV5-8, the J call TRBJ2-5; 7 bases are a match to TRBD1. With 2 bases clipped from V and 1 base from J, the junction kept 8 bases outside the gene matches. The germline V gene has CDR1 SGHTS and CDR2 YDEGEE. The CDR3 has 16 amino acids. This CDR3 is CASSFVPTGVQETQYF. DNA of the CDR3: TGTGCCAGCAGCTTCGTCCCAACAGGGGTCCAAGAGACCCAGTACTTC.

The chain joins TRBV10-1 to TRBJ2-1; 7 bases are shared with TRBD2. CDR1 is WNHNN and CDR2 is SYGVQD in the germline V gene (reference sequence). Losses at the gene ends were 0 bases for V and 9 bases for J; bases not matched to a gene: 8. The CDR3 extends over 15 amino acids. CDR3 sequence: CASSESGGMGTEQFF. DNA for the CDR3: TGCGCCAGCAGTGAGTCCGGGGGGATGGGAACTGAGCAGTTCTTC.

This chain joins TRBV5-1 and TRBJ2-1; 15 bases fit TRBD2. The CDR3 is 19 residues long. Germline V CDR1 and CDR2: SGHRS, YFSETQ. Losses at the gene ends were 3 bases for V and 0 bases for J; bases not matched to a gene: 7. The CDR3: CASSSTGTSGGSSYNEQFF. Here the CDR3 DNA reads TGCGCCAGCAGCTCCACCGGGACTAGCGGGGGGAGCTCCTACAATGAGCAGTTCTTC.

The chain uses TRBV7-2 and TRBJ1-5, with D uncertain. The germline V gene encodes CDR1 SGHTA and CDR2 FQGNSA. The ends were cut back, 5 bases at V and 5 bases at J, with 16 bases in the middle. The CDR3 covers 15 residues. The CDR3 reads CASSPRGGGDQPQHF. For the CDR3, the DNA is TGTGCCAGCAGCCCTCGCGGAGGAGGCGATCAGCCCCAGCATTTT.

In nucleotides, the CDR3 is TGTGCCAGCAGCTTAAACGGCGGGGCGATCCAAGAGACCCAGTACTTC. Translation gives CASSLNGGAIQETQYF. The V gene is TRBV7-3, the J gene TRBJ2-5; D is perhaps TRBD2 (6 bases). The CDR3 totals 16 residues. V shed 1 base and J shed 1 base, with 13 bases lying between them. The germline gives CDR1 SGHTA, CDR2 FQGTGA.

The V call is TRBV5-8, the J call TRBJ1-6, with 8 nucleotides matching TRBD1. The CDR3 contains 17 residues. Germline CDR1 reads SGHTS; CDR2 reads YDEGEE. The junction had 11 bases not matched to a gene; V was cut back by 2 bases and J by 7 bases. Here the CDR3 DNA reads TGTGCCAGCAGCTTAAGGGCAGGGGGCGCTTACAATTCACCCCTCCACTTT. Residues: CASSLRAGGAYNSPLHF.

This rearrangement joins TRBV19 to TRBJ2-3, with unresolved D. The CDR3 spans 13 residues. V gave up 2 bases and J gave up 2 bases, with 5 bases separating them. CDR1 and CDR2 from the germline V gene are LNHDA and SQIVND (reference sequence). The DNA of the CDR3 is TGTGCCAGTAGTATACCCCACACAGATACGCAGTATTTT. Its protein is CASSIPHTDTQYF.

J is TRBJ1-5 and V is TRBV27, with 11 bases identical to TRBD1. CDR1 and CDR2 (germline): MNHEY, SMNVEV (reference sequence). There are 17 residues in the CDR3. With 6 bases clipped from V and 1 base from J, the junction kept 8 bases outside the gene matches. In DNA form, the CDR3 reads TGTGCCAGCAGGGCGACCGGGACAGGGGGAAGCAATCAGCCCCAGCATTTT. Translating it yields CASRATGTGGSNQPQHF.

The gene calls are TRBV7-8 and TRBJ2-7, with unresolved D. Per germline, CDR1 SGHVS and CDR2 FQNEAQ. Trimming shortened V by 1 base and J by 2 bases, and 6 bases separated the two germline ends. The CDR3 totals 13 residues. This CDR3 reads CASSLEITYEQYF. The CDR3 DNA reads TGTGCCAGCAGCTTAGAAATCACCTACGAGCAGTACTTC.

This clone turned up a few times. This chain joins TRBV18 and TRBJ2-7; D perhaps matches TRBD1 (6 bases). With 0 bases removed from V and 1 base from J, the gap between germline ends came to 16 bases. The CDR3 consists of 17 residues. Looked up from germline, CDR1 is KGHSH and CDR2 is LQKENI. CDR3 loop: CASSPPQSGTPSYEQYF. DNA of the CDR3: TGTGCCAGCTCACCACCGCAATCCGGGACACCTTCCTACGAGCAGTACTTC.

The V call is TRBV28, the J call TRBJ2-5; 7 positions match TRBD1. The end of the DNA fits TRBJ2-7 better, so the J call may be wrong. CDR3 length equals 15 residues. Germline V lookup: CDR1 MDHEN, CDR2 SYDVKM. In DNA form, the CDR3 reads TGTGCCAGCAAAACGACAGGGTTTCCCCCCTACGAGCAGTACTTC. Its protein product is CASKTTGFPPYEQYF.

This clone has a single count. This chain connects TRBV19 to TRBJ1-1, with 7 bases identical to TRBD1. The germline V gene has CDR1 LNHDA and CDR2 SQIVND (reference sequence). The CDR3 loop spans 14 amino acids. V shed 8 bases and J 10 bases; nucleotides not matched to a gene: 16. Here the CDR3 DNA reads TGTGCCAGTCGACGGGGGACAGAAAACTGGGGAGCTTTCTTT. Translating gives CASRRGTENWGAFF. Looking up the rest from reference TRBV19 and TRBJ1-1 gives the full variable domain: DGGITQSPKYLFRKEGQNVTLSCEQNLNHDAMYWYRQDPGQGLRLIYYSQIVNDFQKGDIAEGYSVSREKKESFPLTVTSAQKNPTAFYLCASRRGTENWGAFFGQGTRLTVV.

The chain uses TRBV11-2 and TRBJ2-7; 14 bases align to TRBD2. The CDR3 is 15 amino acids. The J segment lost 4 bases and the V segment lost 2 bases, leaving 1 base of the junction unmatched. The germline gives CDR1 SGHAT, CDR2 FQNNGV. CDR3 protein: CASSLRTSGRYEQYF. The DNA for the CDR3 is TGTGCCAGCAGCTTAAGGACTAGCGGGAGGTACGAGCAGTACTTC. The full variable domain, completed using reference TRBV11-2 and TRBJ2-7, is EAGVAQSPRYKIIEKRQSVAFWCNPISGHATLYWYQQILGQGPKLLIQFQNNGVVDDSQLPKDRFSAERLKGVDSTLKIQPAKLEDSAVYLCASSLRTSGRYEQYFGPGTRLTVT.

The chain carries TRBV10-3 and TRBJ2-1; 7 nucleotides line up with TRBD2. CDR3 length equals 14 residues. The V and J ends lost 4 bases and 9 bases, in that order; junction bases with no gene match: 9. Germline-derived CDR1 and CDR2 are ENHRY and SYGVKD. The CDR3 region is CAISAGGDNVEQFF. CDR3 in DNA: TGTGCCATCAGTGCGGGGGGAGACAACGTTGAGCAGTTCTTC.

This chain links TRBV7-2 with TRBJ2-1; possibly TRBD2 for D (6 bases). V lost 5 bases and J lost 5, with 13 bases in between. Germline CDR1 is SGHTA and CDR2 is FQGNSA. The CDR3 runs 14 residues. The CDR3: CASSPGLINNEQFF. CDR3 DNA sequence: TGTGCCAGCAGCCCCGGACTAATCAACAATGAGCAGTTCTTC.

This chain joins TRBV5-1 and TRBJ2-4; the D gene is possibly TRBD2 (5 bases). The CDR3 length is 14 residues. Germline CDR1 reads SGHRS; CDR2 reads YFSETQ. V was pared by 4 bases and J by 1 base, with 9 bases between. The CDR3: CASSLTGAKNIQYF. In DNA form, the CDR3 reads TGCGCCAGCAGCCTAACGGGGGCCAAAAACATTCAGTACTTC.

The chain carries TRBV9 and TRBJ1-4; D call uncertain. Trimming removed 4 bases at V and 5 bases at J, with 12 bases between. CDR3 size: 14 residues. Per germline, CDR1 SGDLS and CDR2 YYNGEE. The CDR3 here is CASSLGRINEKLFF. CDR3 nucleotide sequence: TGTGCCAGCAGCTTAGGCAGAATCAATGAAAAACTGTTTTTT.

This rearrangement joins TRBV28 to TRBJ1-1, with D possibly being TRBD1 (6 bases). There are 16 residues in the CDR3. Germline V gene sequence: CDR1 MDHEN, CDR2 SYDVKM. The V end lost 5 bases, the J end lost 0 bases, and 16 bases lay between the germline ends. The DNA of the CDR3 is TGTGCCAGCAGTCTAGGGGTGGGACAAATGAACACTGAAGCTTTCTTT. Protein product: CASSLGVGQMNTEAFF.

The chain couples TRBV6-5 to TRBJ2-7; the match to TRBD2 covers 8 bases. Germline-derived CDR1 and CDR2 are MNHEY and SVGAGI. The trim removed 4 bases at V and 6 bases at J, leaving 14 bases unmatched. This CDR3 region has 16 residues. CDR3 nucleotides: TGTGCCAGCAGTTCCCCAGGGCGGGAGGCCCACCTCGAGCAGTACTTC. Residues: CASSSPGREAHLEQYF.

This chain joins TRBV6-5 and TRBJ2-1, with 7 bases matching TRBD2. V trimming: 6 bases; J trimming: 6 bases; junction bases outside the gene matches: 8. In germline, CDR1 is MNHEY, CDR2 SVGAGI. This CDR3 has 14 residues. CDR3 sequence: CASRHIAGPNEQFF. Written as DNA, the CDR3 is TGTGCCAGCAGGCATATAGCGGGCCCCAATGAGCAGTTCTTC.

V and J are TRBV19 and TRBJ2-4; D gene ambiguous. V was cut by 2 bases and J by 8 bases, with 7 bases left in between. CDR1 LNHDA and CDR2 SQIVND come from the germline V gene (reference sequence). The CDR3 has 12 amino acids. CDR3: CASSINPDIQYF. CDR3 nucleotides: TGTGCCAGTAGTATAAATCCCGACATTCAGTACTTC.

The CDR3 DNA is TGTGCCACCAGCAGAGTCTACTATGGCTACACCTTC. It encodes CATSRVYYGYTF. The chain has TRBV15 and TRBJ1-2; D is ambiguous. Trimming took 1 base from V and 3 from J, leaving 3 bases between them. CDR3 length equals 12 residues. The germline gives CDR1 LNHNV, CDR2 YYDKDF (reference sequence).

The chain links TRBV29-1 to TRBJ2-2, with D perhaps TRBD1 (6 bases). V was clipped by 8 bases and J by 7 bases, with 17 bases between them. Germline V lookup: CDR1 SQVTM, CDR2 ANQGSEA. This CDR3 has 13 residues. The CDR3 reads CSIKGQLGGELFF. CDR3 bases: TGCAGCATCAAGGGACAATTAGGCGGGGAGCTGTTTTTT.

This clone was detected a few times. V and J are TRBV2 and TRBJ1-6; possible D gene TRBD1, 5 bases. Trimming took off 1 base at V and 10 bases at J, with 14 bases between the two ends. The CDR3 extends over 15 amino acids. Per germline, CDR1 SNHLY and CDR2 FYNNEI. The CDR3 here is CASSEVGQGRSPLHF. The DNA for the CDR3 is TGTGCCAGCAGTGAAGTAGGTCAGGGTCGCTCACCCCTCCACTTT.